The T cell receptor beta chain under discussion was sequenced for a study of cytomegalovirus exposure and HLA in healthy donors. Findings and limits, study-wide: In all likelihood, a cluster of highly shared sequence variants was a sequencing artifact. The study listed under 200 cytomegalovirus-associated TCR beta chains. Later genetic work tied a missense DCLRE1C variant to beta-chain V and J trimming.

PCR employed 60 Vbeta and 13 Jbeta primers. The protocol was immunoSEQ multiplex PCR, while the TCRdb copy is restricted to in-frame clones and leaves out a portion. The data contain some 140,000 clones, around 72% of them singletons. As regards this clone: Its target is unknown.

This TCR came from a woman between 40 and 50 years old in good health and CMV-seronegative. The sequencing input was PBMCs.

CDR3: CASSLAQVNTEAFF. In DNA, the CDR3 is TGTGCCAGCAGTTTAGCACAGGTGAACACTGAAGCTTTCTTT. The rearrangement joins TRBV28 to TRBJ1-1; TRBD1 might be the D (5 bases). V gave up 2 bases and J gave up 0 bases, with 7 bases separating them. Germline lookup yields CDR1 MDHEN and CDR2 SYDVKM. CDR3 length: 14 residues.